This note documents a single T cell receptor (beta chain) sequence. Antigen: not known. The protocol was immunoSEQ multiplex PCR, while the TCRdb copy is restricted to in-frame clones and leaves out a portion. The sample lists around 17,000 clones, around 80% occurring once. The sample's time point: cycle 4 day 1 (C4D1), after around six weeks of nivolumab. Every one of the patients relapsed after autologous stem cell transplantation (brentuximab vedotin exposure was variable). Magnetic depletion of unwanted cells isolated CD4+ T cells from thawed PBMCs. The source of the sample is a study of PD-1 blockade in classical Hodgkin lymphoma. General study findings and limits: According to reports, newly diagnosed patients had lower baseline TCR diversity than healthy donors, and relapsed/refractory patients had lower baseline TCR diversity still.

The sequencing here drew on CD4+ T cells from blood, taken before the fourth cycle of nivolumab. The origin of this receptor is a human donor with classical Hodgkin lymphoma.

This CDR3 reads CAIRPDRGTDTQYF. The CDR3 DNA reads TGTGCCATCAGGCCGGACAGGGGCACAGATACGCAGTATTTT. The chain recombines TRBV10-3 with TRBJ2-3; 8 bases map to TRBD1. CDR1 is ENHRY and CDR2 is SYGVKD in the germline V gene. The V and J ends lost 6 bases and 1 base, in that order; junction bases with no gene match: 3. CDR3 length: 14 residues.